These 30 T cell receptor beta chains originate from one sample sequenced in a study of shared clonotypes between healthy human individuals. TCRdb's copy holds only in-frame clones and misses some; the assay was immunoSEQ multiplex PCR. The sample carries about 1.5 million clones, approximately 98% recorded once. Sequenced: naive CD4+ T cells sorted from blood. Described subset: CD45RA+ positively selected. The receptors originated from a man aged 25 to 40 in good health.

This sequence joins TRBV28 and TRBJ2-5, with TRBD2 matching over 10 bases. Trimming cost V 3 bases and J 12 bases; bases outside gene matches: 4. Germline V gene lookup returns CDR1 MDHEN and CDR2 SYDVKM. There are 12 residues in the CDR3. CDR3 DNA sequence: TGTGCCAGCAGTTTTTCCGGGACTAGCGAGTACTTC. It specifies CASSFSGTSEYF. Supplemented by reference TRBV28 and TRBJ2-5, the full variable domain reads DVKVTQSSRYLVKRTGEKVFLECVQDMDHENMFWYRQDPGLGLRLIYFSYDVKMKEKGDIPEGYSVSREKKERFSLILESASTNQTSMYLCASSFSGTSEYFGPGTRLLVL.

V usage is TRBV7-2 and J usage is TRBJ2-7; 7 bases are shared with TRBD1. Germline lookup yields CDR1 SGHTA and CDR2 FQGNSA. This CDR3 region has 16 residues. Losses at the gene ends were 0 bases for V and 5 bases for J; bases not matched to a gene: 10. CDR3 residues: CASSLALFNRGNEQYF. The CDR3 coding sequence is TGTGCCAGCAGCTTAGCGCTATTTAACAGGGGCAACGAGCAGTACTTC.

CDR3 protein: CASSPSGGSYEQYF. In DNA form, the CDR3 reads TGTGCCAGCAGTCCCTCCGGGGGATCCTACGAGCAGTACTTC. The rearrangement joins TRBV27 to TRBJ2-7; tentative D call: TRBD2 (6 bases). Germline-derived CDR1 and CDR2 are MNHEY and SMNVEV (reference sequence). The CDR3 extends over 14 amino acids. V dropped 5 bases and J dropped 1 base, with 12 bases sitting between them.

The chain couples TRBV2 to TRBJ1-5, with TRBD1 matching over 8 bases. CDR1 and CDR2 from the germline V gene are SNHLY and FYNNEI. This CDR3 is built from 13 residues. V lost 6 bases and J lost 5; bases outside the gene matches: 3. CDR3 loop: CASRETGDQPQHF. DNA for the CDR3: TGTGCCAGCAGGGAGACAGGGGATCAGCCCCAGCATTTT. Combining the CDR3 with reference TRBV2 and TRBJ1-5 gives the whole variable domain EPEVTQTPSHQVTQMGQEVILRCVPISNHLYFYWYRQILGQKVEFLVSFYNNEISEKSEIFDDQFSVERPDGSNFTLKIRSTKLEDSAMYFCASRETGDQPQHFGDGTRLSIL.

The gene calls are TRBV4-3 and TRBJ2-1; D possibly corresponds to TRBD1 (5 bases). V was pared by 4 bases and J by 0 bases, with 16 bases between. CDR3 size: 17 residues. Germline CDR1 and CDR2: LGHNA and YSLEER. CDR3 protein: CASSLGARGSSYNEQFF. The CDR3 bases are TGCGCCAGCAGCCTAGGAGCTAGGGGTAGCTCCTACAATGAGCAGTTCTTC.

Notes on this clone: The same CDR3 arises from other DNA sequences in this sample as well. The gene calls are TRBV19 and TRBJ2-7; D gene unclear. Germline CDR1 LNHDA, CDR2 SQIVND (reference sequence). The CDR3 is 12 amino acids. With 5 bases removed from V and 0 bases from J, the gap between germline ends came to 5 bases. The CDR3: CASSSASYEQYF. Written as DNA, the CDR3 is TGTGCCAGTAGTTCGGCCTCCTACGAGCAGTACTTC.

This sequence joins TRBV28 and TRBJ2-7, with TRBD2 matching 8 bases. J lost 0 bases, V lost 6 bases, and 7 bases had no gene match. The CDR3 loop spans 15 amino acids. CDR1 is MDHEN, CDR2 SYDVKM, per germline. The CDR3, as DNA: TGTGCCAGCAGCGGGCCCAGCGGGAGCTCCTACGAGCAGTACTTC. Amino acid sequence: CASSGPSGSSYEQYF.

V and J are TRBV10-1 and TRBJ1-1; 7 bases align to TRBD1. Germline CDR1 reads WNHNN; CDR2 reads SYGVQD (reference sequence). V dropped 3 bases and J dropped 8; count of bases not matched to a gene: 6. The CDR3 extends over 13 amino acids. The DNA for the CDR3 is TGCGCCAGCAGTGATGCTGGGGGACAGGAAGCTTTCTTT. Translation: CASSDAGGQEAFF.

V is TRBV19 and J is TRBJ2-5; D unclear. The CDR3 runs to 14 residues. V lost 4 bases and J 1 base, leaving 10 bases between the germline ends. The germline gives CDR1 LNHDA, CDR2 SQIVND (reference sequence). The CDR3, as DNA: TGTGCCAGTAGTAAAGACCAGCCCCAAGAGACCCAGTACTTC. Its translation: CASSKDQPQETQYF.

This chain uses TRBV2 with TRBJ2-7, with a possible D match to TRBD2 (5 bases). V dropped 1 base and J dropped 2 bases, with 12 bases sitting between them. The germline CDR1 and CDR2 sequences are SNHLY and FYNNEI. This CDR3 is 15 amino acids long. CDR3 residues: CASSEELVGPYEQYF. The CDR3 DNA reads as TGTGCCAGCAGTGAAGAACTAGTCGGTCCCTACGAGCAGTACTTC.

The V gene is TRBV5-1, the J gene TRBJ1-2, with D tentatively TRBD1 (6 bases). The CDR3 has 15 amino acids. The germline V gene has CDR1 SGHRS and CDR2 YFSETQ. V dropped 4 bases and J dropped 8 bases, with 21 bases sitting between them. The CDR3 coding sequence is TGCGCCAGCAGCCCACGGGGCAGGGAGGACAGCGGCTACACCTTC. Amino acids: CASSPRGREDSGYTF.

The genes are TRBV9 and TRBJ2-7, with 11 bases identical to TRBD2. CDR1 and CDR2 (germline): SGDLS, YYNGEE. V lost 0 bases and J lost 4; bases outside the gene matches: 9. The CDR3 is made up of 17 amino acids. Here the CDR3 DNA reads TGTGCCAGCAGCGTAGATTTTGGGACTAGCGGACCATACGAGCAGTACTTC. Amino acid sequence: CASSVDFGTSGPYEQYF.

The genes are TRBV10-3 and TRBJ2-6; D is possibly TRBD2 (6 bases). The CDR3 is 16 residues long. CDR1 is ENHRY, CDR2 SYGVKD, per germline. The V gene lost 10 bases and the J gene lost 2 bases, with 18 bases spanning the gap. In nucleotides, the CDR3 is TGTGCCACCCGGATTGGAGGGTCCGCTGGGGCCAACGTCCTGACTTTC. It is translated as CATRIGGSAGANVLTF.

The DNA for the CDR3 is TGTGCCAGCAGCTTCCGGGACGAACCCTACGAGCAGTACTTC. This gives the protein CASSFRDEPYEQYF. This rearrangement joins TRBV5-4 to TRBJ2-7, with D perhaps matching TRBD1 or TRBD2 (5 bases each). The ends were cut back, 2 bases at V and 2 bases at J, with 11 bases in the middle. The CDR3 runs to 14 residues. Germline V CDR1 and CDR2: SGHNT, YYREEE (reference sequence).

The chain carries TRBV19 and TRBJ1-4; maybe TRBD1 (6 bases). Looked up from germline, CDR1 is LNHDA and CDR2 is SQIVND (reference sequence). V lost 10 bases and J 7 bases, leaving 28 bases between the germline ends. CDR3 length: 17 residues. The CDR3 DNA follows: TGTGCCACCTCGGGGGCAGGGTTGGCCTTGAAGGGTGAAAAACTGTTTTTT. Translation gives CATSGAGLALKGEKLFF.

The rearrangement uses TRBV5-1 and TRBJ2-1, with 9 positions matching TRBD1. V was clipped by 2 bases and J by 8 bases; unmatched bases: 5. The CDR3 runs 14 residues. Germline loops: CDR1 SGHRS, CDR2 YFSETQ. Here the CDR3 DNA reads TGCGCCAGCAGCTTCCAGGGACAGGGCGATGAGCAGTTCTTC. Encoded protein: CASSFQGQGDEQFF.

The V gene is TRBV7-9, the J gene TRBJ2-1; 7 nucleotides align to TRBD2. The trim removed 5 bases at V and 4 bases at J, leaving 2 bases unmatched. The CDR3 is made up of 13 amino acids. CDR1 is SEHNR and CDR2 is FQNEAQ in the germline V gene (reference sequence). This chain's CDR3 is CASSAGVYNEQFF. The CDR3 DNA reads TGTGCCAGCAGCGCGGGAGTATACAATGAGCAGTTCTTC.

CDR3 protein: CASSMSAGGYNEQFF. The CDR3 DNA follows: TGTGCCAGTAGTATGTCAGCGGGAGGGTACAATGAGCAGTTCTTC. The chain links TRBV19 to TRBJ2-1; 10 nucleotides align to TRBD2. With 3 bases clipped from V and 4 bases from J, the junction kept 3 bases outside the gene matches. The V gene's germline CDR1 is LNHDA and CDR2 SQIVND (reference sequence). The CDR3 runs 15 residues.

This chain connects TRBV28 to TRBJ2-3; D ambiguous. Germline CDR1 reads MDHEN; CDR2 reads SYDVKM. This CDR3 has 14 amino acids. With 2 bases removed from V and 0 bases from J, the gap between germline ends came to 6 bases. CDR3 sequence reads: CASSLVGSTDTQYF. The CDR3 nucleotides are TGTGCCAGCAGTTTAGTCGGGAGCACAGATACGCAGTATTTT.

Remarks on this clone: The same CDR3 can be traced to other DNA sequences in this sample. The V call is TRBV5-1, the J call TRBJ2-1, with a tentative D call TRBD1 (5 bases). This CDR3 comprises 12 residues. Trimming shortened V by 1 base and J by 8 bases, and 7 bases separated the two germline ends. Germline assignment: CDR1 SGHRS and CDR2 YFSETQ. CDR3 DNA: TGCGCCAGCAGCTTGCAGGGATATGAGCAGTTCTTC. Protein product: CASSLQGYEQFF.

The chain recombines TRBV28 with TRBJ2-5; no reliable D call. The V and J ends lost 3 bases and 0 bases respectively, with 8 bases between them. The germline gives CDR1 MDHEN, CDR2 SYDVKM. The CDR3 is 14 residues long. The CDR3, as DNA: TGTGCCAGCAGTTTTTGGACCGACCAAGAGACCCAGTACTTC. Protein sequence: CASSFWTDQETQYF.

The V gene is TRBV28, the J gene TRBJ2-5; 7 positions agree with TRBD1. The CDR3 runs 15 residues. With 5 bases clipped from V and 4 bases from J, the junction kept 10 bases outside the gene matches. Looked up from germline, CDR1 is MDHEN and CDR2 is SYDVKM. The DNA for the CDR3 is TGTGCCAGCAGTACAGGGGTAGGGTTTGGAGAGACCCAGTACTTC. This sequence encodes CASSTGVGFGETQYF.

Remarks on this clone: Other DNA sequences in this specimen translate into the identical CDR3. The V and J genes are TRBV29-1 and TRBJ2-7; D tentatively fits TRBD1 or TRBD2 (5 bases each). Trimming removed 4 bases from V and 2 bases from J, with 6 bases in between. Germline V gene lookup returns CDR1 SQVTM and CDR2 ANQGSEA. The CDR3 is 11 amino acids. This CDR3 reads CSVGGTYEQYF. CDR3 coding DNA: TGCAGCGTTGGGGGGACCTACGAGCAGTACTTC.

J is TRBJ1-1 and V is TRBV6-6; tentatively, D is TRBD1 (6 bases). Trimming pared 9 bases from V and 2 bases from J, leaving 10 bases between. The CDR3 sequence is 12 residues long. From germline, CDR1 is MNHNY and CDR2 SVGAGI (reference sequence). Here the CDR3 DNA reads TGTGCCAGTCACAGGGTTAACACTGAAGCTTTCTTT. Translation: CASHRVNTEAFF.

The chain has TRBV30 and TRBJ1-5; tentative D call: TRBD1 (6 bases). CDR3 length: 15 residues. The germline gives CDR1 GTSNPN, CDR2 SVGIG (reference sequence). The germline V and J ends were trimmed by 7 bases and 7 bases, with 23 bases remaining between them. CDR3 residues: CAYNPPGAGWQPQHF. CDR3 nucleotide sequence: TGTGCCTACAATCCGCCGGGGGCGGGTTGGCAGCCCCAGCATTTT.

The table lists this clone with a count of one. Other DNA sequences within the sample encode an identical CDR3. CDR3 residues: CASSSSGSYEQYF. Written as DNA, the CDR3 is TGTGCCAGCAGCTCCTCGGGGAGCTACGAGCAGTACTTC. The genes are TRBV7-2 and TRBJ2-7; D possibly corresponds to TRBD2 (5 bases). Trimming took off 4 bases at V and 3 bases at J, with 10 bases between the two ends. Germline CDR1 is SGHTA and CDR2 is FQGNSA. This CDR3 has 13 amino acids.

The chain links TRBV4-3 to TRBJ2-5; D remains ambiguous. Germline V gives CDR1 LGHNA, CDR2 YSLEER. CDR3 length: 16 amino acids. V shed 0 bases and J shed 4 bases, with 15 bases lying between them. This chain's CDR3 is CASSQDSASGPETQYF. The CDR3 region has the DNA TGCGCCAGCAGCCAAGATTCAGCCTCAGGTCCAGAGACCCAGTACTTC.

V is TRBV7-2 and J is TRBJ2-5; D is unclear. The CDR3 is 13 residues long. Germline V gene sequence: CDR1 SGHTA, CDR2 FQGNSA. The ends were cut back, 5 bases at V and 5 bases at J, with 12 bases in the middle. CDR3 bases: TGTGCCAGCAGCCCCCCCTCCTTTGAGACCCAGTACTTC. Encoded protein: CASSPPSFETQYF.

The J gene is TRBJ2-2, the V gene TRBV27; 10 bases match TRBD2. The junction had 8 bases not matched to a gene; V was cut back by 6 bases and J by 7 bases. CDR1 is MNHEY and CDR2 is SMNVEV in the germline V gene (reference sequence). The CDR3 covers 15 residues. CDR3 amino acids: CASRTAGGFIGELFF. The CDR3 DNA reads TGTGCCAGCAGGACAGCGGGAGGGTTCATCGGGGAGCTGTTTTTT.

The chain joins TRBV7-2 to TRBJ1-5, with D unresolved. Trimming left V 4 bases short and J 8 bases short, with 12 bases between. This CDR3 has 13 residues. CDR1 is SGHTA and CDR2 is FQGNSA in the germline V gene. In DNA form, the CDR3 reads TGTGCCAGCAGCTACGAGCGTGAAGAGCCCCAGCATTTT. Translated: CASSYEREEPQHF.